Shown below are 26 T cell receptor beta chains from a single sample sequenced in a study of CD8+ T cells in alopecia areata. RNA was isolated and reverse transcribed to cDNA, the sequencing template. The assay was immunoSEQ multiplex PCR, and TCRdb's table has in-frame clones only and misses some. Of approximately 280,000 clones listed, roughly 64% are singletons. As to treatment: oral pan-JAK inhibitor, 5-10 mg twice daily. The sequences come from CD4+ T cells sorted from blood, collected at week 24, from a patient treated with tofacitinib. The receptors come from a human donor with alopecia areata.

The chain couples TRBV25-1 to TRBJ1-6; D is unresolved. The germline V gene encodes CDR1 MGHDK and CDR2 SYGVNS. V was shortened by 7 bases and J by 0 bases, with 7 bases between the two germline ends. This CDR3 region has 14 residues. The DNA for the CDR3 is TGTGCCAGCACCCGCGGCTCCTATAATTCACCCCTCCACTTT. Its translation: CASTRGSYNSPLHF.

This clone was seen just once. This sequence joins TRBV10-3 and TRBJ2-5, with 9 bases aligning to TRBD1. The CDR3 is 17 residues long. CDR1 and CDR2 (germline): ENHRY, SYGVKD. The V and J ends lost 2 bases and 1 base, in that order; junction bases with no gene match: 8. The CDR3 here is CAISEPGQGRPQETQYF. The CDR3 nucleotides read TGTGCCATCAGTGAGCCGGGACAGGGTAGGCCCCAAGAGACCCAGTACTTC.

As for this clone: The sample holds other DNA sequences that translate to the same CDR3. This chain links TRBV29-1 with TRBJ1-4, with D maybe TRBD1 (5 bases). The V gene's germline CDR1 is SQVTM and CDR2 ANQGSEA. Trimming stripped 6 bases from V and 5 bases from J, with 13 bases between. This CDR3 contains 13 residues. CDR3 nucleotide sequence: TGCAGCGTATCCGGGACGGCGAATGAAAAACTGTTTTTT. Translation: CSVSGTANEKLFF.

A few counts support this clone. The V call is TRBV27, the J call TRBJ1-2; 7 bases are shared with TRBD1. The germline V gene has CDR1 MNHEY and CDR2 SMNVEV (reference sequence). With 6 bases clipped from V and 4 bases from J, the junction kept 8 bases outside the gene matches. The CDR3 has 14 amino acids. CDR3 amino acids: CASRGQLSSYGYTF. The CDR3 DNA reads TGTGCCAGCAGGGGACAGTTATCCAGCTATGGCTACACCTTC.

The chain recombines TRBV5-1 with TRBJ2-3, with D unresolved. V lost 4 bases and J lost 1, with 13 bases in between. This CDR3 spans 15 amino acids. The V gene's germline CDR1 is SGHRS and CDR2 YFSETQ. CDR3 in DNA: TGCGCCAGCAGCCTGGCGCCAGGACGCACAGATACGCAGTATTTT. This encodes CASSLAPGRTDTQYF.

In its sample, this clone was seen a few times. This rearrangement joins TRBV9 to TRBJ1-2; tentatively, D is TRBD1 (5 bases). V lost 2 bases, J lost 8 bases, and 19 bases lay in between. Germline CDR1 SGDLS, CDR2 YYNGEE. The length of the CDR3 is 15 residues. The CDR3 DNA reads as TGTGCCAGCAGCGTCCGGGACGGCCTTCAAAGGGGCTACACCTTC. Translating gives CASSVRDGLQRGYTF.

The V gene is TRBV5-4, the J gene TRBJ2-3, with a weak D call TRBD1 (5 bases). This CDR3 contains 16 residues. Trimming took off 3 bases at V and 1 base at J, with 15 bases between the two ends. Germline CDR1 is SGHNT and CDR2 is YYREEE (reference sequence). CDR3 nucleotides: TGTGCCAGCAGCTCGAGGCAGGGTAGTCGCACAGATACGCAGTATTTT. It encodes CASSSRQGSRTDTQYF.

The table lists this clone with a count of one. The V call is TRBV9, the J call TRBJ2-1, with a possible D match to TRBD1 (6 bases). From germline, CDR1 is SGDLS and CDR2 YYNGEE. V was clipped by 4 bases and J by 3 bases, with 26 bases between them. The CDR3 has 19 amino acids. As DNA, the CDR3 is TGTGCCAGCAGCCTTCAATTACTTACGACAGGCGTAGGCTACAATGAGCAGTTCTTC. Its protein product is CASSLQLLTTGVGYNEQFF.

The V and J genes are TRBV23-1 and TRBJ1-6; TRBD1 matches 11 bases. TRBV23-1 is flagged as an ORF with uncertain function. The V and J ends lost 1 base and 8 bases, in that order; junction bases with no gene match: 1. This CDR3 contains 15 residues. The CDR3 bases are TGCGCCAGCAGTCAATGGGGACAGGGGGATTCACCCCTCCACTTT. Protein sequence: CASSQWGQGDSPLHF.

The chain carries TRBV29-1 and TRBJ1-1, with unresolved D. V was cut by 2 bases and J by 8 bases, with 18 bases left in between. Germline V gene sequence: CDR1 SQVTM, CDR2 ANQGSEA. The CDR3 runs to 14 residues. CDR3 loop: CSVERHLKTAEAFF. CDR3 coding DNA: TGCAGCGTTGAACGGCACCTAAAAACGGCGGAAGCTTTCTTT. Full variable domain (rest looked up from reference TRBV29-1 and TRBJ1-1): SAVISQKPSRDICQRGTSLTIQCQVDSQVTMMFWYRQQPGQSLTLIATANQGSEATYESGFVIDKFPISRPNLTFSTLTVSNMSPEDSSIYLCSVERHLKTAEAFFGQGTRLTVV.

The rearrangement uses TRBV4-2 and TRBJ2-7; D perhaps matches TRBD2 (6 bases). This CDR3 contains 14 residues. Trimming took off 8 bases at V and 9 bases at J, with 23 bases between the two ends. The germline CDR1 and CDR2 sequences are LGHNA and YNFKEQ. The CDR3 region has the DNA TGTGCCAGCGGCGCGGGACTCCACGAACGGGTGCAGTACTTC. Its protein is CASGAGLHERVQYF.

This clone was observed a handful of times. This sequence joins TRBV2 and TRBJ1-1; 9 bases are shared with TRBD1. Germline V CDR1 and CDR2: SNHLY, FYNNEI. The length of the CDR3 is 11 residues. The V segment lost 10 bases and the J segment 5 bases; nucleotides outside the gene matches: 2. The DNA for the CDR3 is TGTGCCAAGGGACAGGGAACTGAAGCTTTCTTT. It yields the protein CAKGQGTEAFF. Supplemented by reference TRBV2 and TRBJ1-1, the full variable domain reads EPEVTQTPSHQVTQMGQEVILRCVPISNHLYFYWYRQILGQKVEFLVSFYNNEISEKSEIFDDQFSVERPDGSNFTLKIRSTKLEDSAMYFCAKGQGTEAFFGQGTRLTVV.

This clone was detected a few times. The rearrangement links TRBV5-5 to TRBJ2-7; tentatively, D is TRBD1 (5 bases). The CDR3 sequence is 12 residues long. The ends were cut back, 4 bases at V and 1 base at J, with 6 bases in the middle. Germline V gene sequence: CDR1 SGHKS, CDR2 YYEKEE (reference sequence). Written as DNA, the CDR3 is TGTGCCAGCAGCACAGGATCCTACGAGCAGTACTTC. Protein sequence: CASSTGSYEQYF. Full variable domain (remainder filled in from reference TRBV5-5 and TRBJ2-7): DAGVTQSPTHLIKTRGQQVTLRCSPISGHKSVSWYQQVLGQGPQFIFQYYEKEERGRGNFPDRFSARQFPNYSSELNVNALLLGDSALYLCASSTGSYEQYFGPGTRLTVT.

This chain joins TRBV4-1 and TRBJ1-6; perhaps TRBD1 as D (6 bases). The germline V gene has CDR1 MGHRA and CDR2 YSYEKL. The CDR3 contains 16 residues. The V end was cut by 4 bases, the J end by 9 bases, with 19 bases between. The CDR3 DNA reads as TGCGCCAGCAGCCTCAGCCCGGACAGTGTTTTTTCACCCCTCCACTTT. Translated: CASSLSPDSVFSPLHF.

This clone was observed a handful of times. V and J are TRBV14 and TRBJ1-1; unclear D gene. From germline, CDR1 is SGHDN and CDR2 FVKESK. CDR3 length: 13 residues. Trimming stripped 10 bases from V and 4 bases from J, with 16 bases between. The CDR3 DNA reads TGTGCCACCACGGTCTTTTTAGGCACTGAAGCTTTCTTT. Amino acid sequence: CATTVFLGTEAFF.

This clone was observed a single time. The J gene is TRBJ2-7, the V gene TRBV5-1; either TRBD1 or TRBD2 may fit D (5 bases each). Germline CDR1 is SGHRS and CDR2 is YFSETQ. The length of the CDR3 is 19 residues. The V end was cut by 2 bases, the J end by 3 bases, with 27 bases between. DNA for the CDR3: TGCGCCAGCAGCTTAGGTGGGGCCTACGCGGCTGAGGGCCTCTACGAGCAGTACTTC. This codes for CASSLGGAYAAEGLYEQYF.

This clone was counted a few times. The gene calls are TRBV29-1 and TRBJ1-2; tentative D call: TRBD1 (5 bases). There are 13 residues in the CDR3. Germline assignment: CDR1 SQVTM and CDR2 ANQGSEA. V lost 6 bases and J lost 1, with 12 bases in between. The CDR3, as DNA: TGCAGCGTGAAGACAGACCTTAACTATGGCTACACCTTC. The encoded protein is CSVKTDLNYGYTF.

This chain connects TRBV25-1 to TRBJ1-1; possible D gene TRBD1, 5 bases. The germline CDR1 and CDR2 sequences are MGHDK and SYGVNS. Trimming left V 0 bases short and J 4 bases short, with 12 bases between. There are 15 residues in the CDR3. The CDR3 sequence: CASSEYRRGITEAFF. The CDR3 DNA reads as TGTGCCAGCAGTGAATATAGAAGGGGAATCACTGAAGCTTTCTTT. Based on the CDR3 plus reference TRBV25-1 and TRBJ1-1, the full variable domain is EADIYQTPRYLVIGTGKKITLECSQTMGHDKMYWYQQDPGMELHLIHYSYGVNSTEKGDLSSESTVSRIRTEHFPLTLESARPSHTSQYLCASSEYRRGITEAFFGQGTRLTVV.

This CDR3 reads CASSPGGLGGETQYF. CDR3 bases: TGTGCCAGCAGTCCCGGGGGCCTGGGGGGAGAGACCCAGTACTTC. The chain uses TRBV2 and TRBJ2-5; either TRBD1 or TRBD2 may fit D (6 bases each). The CDR3 covers 15 residues. V lost 5 bases and J 4 bases, leaving 17 bases between the germline ends. Germline values: CDR1 SNHLY, CDR2 FYNNEI.

As concerns this clone: This sample also contains other DNA sequences that code for the same CDR3. This chain links TRBV20-1 with TRBJ1-1; D is undetermined. The CDR3 extends over 11 amino acids. Germline CDR1 and CDR2: DFQATT and SNEGSKA (reference sequence). V was cut by 1 base and J by 8 bases, with 8 bases left in between. The DNA of the CDR3 is TGCAGTGCTAGAGGAGGTAGGGAAGCTTTCTTT. Residues: CSARGGREAFF.

This clone was found a few times. In the same sample, other DNA sequences code for this CDR3. The chain has TRBV7-2 and TRBJ2-5, with 11 bases matching TRBD2. From germline, CDR1 is SGHTA and CDR2 FQGNSA. The V segment lost 3 bases and the J segment 3 bases; nucleotides outside the gene matches: 0. The CDR3 totals 14 residues. The CDR3 reads CASSLGLAEETQYF. CDR3 nucleotide sequence: TGTGCCAGCAGCTTGGGACTAGCGGAAGAGACCCAGTACTTC. Looking up the rest from reference TRBV7-2 and TRBJ2-5 gives the full variable domain: GAGVSQSPSNKVTEKGKDVELRCDPISGHTALYWYRQSLGQGLEFLIYFQGNSAPDKSGLPSDRFSAERTGGSVSTLTIQRTQQEDSAVYLCASSLGLAEETQYFGPGTRLLVL.

Note on this clone: The sample holds other DNA sequences that translate to the same CDR3. The chain has TRBV20-1 and TRBJ2-7; D not resolved. Deletions cut 6 bases from V and 3 bases from J, with 6 bases between. The CDR3 loop spans 10 amino acids. CDR1 and CDR2 (germline): DFQATT, SNEGSKA (reference sequence). In nucleotides, the CDR3 is TGCAGTGCAAGGGTCTACGAGCAGTACTTC. This sequence encodes CSARVYEQYF.

The rearrangement links TRBV7-2 to TRBJ2-2; tentative D call: TRBD2 (5 bases). V shed 3 bases and J shed 7 bases, with 9 bases lying between them. Germline V lookup: CDR1 SGHTA, CDR2 FQGNSA. The CDR3 consists of 13 residues. DNA of the CDR3: TGTGCCAGCAGCTTTGCCGAGGGCGGGGAGCTGTTTTTT. It translates to CASSFAEGGELFF. Filled out from reference TRBV7-2 and TRBJ2-2, the complete variable domain reads GAGVSQSPSNKVTEKGKDVELRCDPISGHTALYWYRQSLGQGLEFLIYFQGNSAPDKSGLPSDRFSAERTGGSVSTLTIQRTQQEDSAVYLCASSFAEGGELFFGEGSRLTVL.

This clone was seen only a few times. V is TRBV28 and J is TRBJ2-2, with TRBD1 as a possible D gene (5 bases). This CDR3 region has 16 residues. The germline V gene has CDR1 MDHEN and CDR2 SYDVKM. The ends were cut back, 7 bases at V and 2 bases at J, with 17 bases in the middle. Here the CDR3 reads CASTDLNRINTGELFF. The CDR3 DNA is TGTGCCAGCACCGACCTGAACAGGATTAACACCGGGGAGCTGTTTTTT.

The chain joins TRBV7-8 to TRBJ2-3, with D possibly TRBD1 on 5 matching bases. V lost 1 base and J 3 bases, leaving 8 bases between the germline ends. The CDR3 spans 14 residues. In germline, CDR1 is SGHVS, CDR2 FQNEAQ. The CDR3 nucleotides read TGTGCCAGCAGCTTAGACAGGCCGACAGATACGCAGTATTTT. Protein: CASSLDRPTDTQYF.

The CDR3 loop reads CASPAGKLAKNIQYF. The DNA of the CDR3 is TGTGCCAGCCCCGCAGGGAAACTAGCCAAAAACATTCAGTACTTC. The V gene is TRBV9, the J gene TRBJ2-4; possibly TRBD1 for D (5 bases). CDR1 and CDR2 from the germline V gene are SGDLS and YYNGEE. V lost 7 bases and J 0 bases, leaving 14 bases between the germline ends. The CDR3 runs 15 residues.